The 14 T cell receptor beta chains below were found in one sample sequenced in a study of T cell changes during pregnancy in multiple sclerosis. Clones were read by immunoSEQ multiplex PCR, and TCRdb kept only the in-frame ones, dropping some. The table has about 43,000 clones, approximately 91% seen once. Sequencing was performed on PBMCs (not recorded whether the cells were cultured). The receptors here all came from a female donor with multiple sclerosis, enrolled in a pregnancy study.

The V call is TRBV10-3, the J call TRBJ1-4; D uncertain. Germline V gene sequence: CDR1 ENHRY, CDR2 SYGVKD. CDR3 length: 15 residues. The V end lost 2 bases, the J end lost 3 bases, and 10 bases lay between the germline ends. CDR3 amino acids: CAISEDLPPNEKLFF. The CDR3 DNA reads as TGTGCCATCAGTGAGGACCTCCCCCCTAATGAAAAACTGTTTTTT.

The chain's CDR3 is CAISEGTVFSTDTQYF. The CDR3 DNA sequence: TGTGCCATCAGTGAGGGGACAGTTTTTAGCACAGATACGCAGTATTTT. The chain links TRBV10-3 to TRBJ2-3; 7 bases fit TRBD1. This CDR3 is 16 amino acids long. The junction had 5 bases not matched to a gene; V was cut back by 2 bases and J by 0 bases. Per germline, CDR1 ENHRY and CDR2 SYGVKD.

V usage is TRBV30 and J usage is TRBJ1-1; tentatively, D is TRBD1 (5 bases). The CDR3 sequence is 14 residues long. Deletions cut 4 bases from V and 5 bases from J, with 17 bases between. The germline V gene has CDR1 GTSNPN and CDR2 SVGIG (reference sequence). The chain's CDR3 is CAWTMGPTSTEAFF. In DNA, the CDR3 is TGTGCCTGGACTATGGGACCGACCTCTACTGAAGCTTTCTTT.

The chain is built from TRBV28 and TRBJ2-5; 7 bases are a match to TRBD1. Trimming at V came to 2 bases and at J to 5 bases, leaving 8 bases not matched to a gene. Germline V lookup: CDR1 MDHEN, CDR2 SYDVKM. CDR3 length: 15 residues. The CDR3, as DNA: TGTGCCAGCAGTTTAAGCCTAGGGGGCGGGGAGACCCAGTACTTC. This gives the protein CASSLSLGGGETQYF.

The V and J genes are TRBV7-9 and TRBJ2-1; 9 bases fit TRBD1. Germline CDR1 is SEHNR and CDR2 is FQNEAQ (reference sequence). Unmatched junction bases numbered 5, after V lost 1 base and J lost 1 base. The CDR3 totals 17 residues. The CDR3 loop is CASSLGAGQGSYNEQFF. The CDR3 DNA reads as TGTGCCAGCAGCTTAGGTGCGGGACAGGGTTCCTACAATGAGCAGTTCTTC.

This chain joins TRBV6-1 and TRBJ1-3, with D maybe TRBD1 (5 bases). Trimming stripped 7 bases from V and 7 bases from J, with 14 bases between. Germline CDR1 reads MNHNS; CDR2 reads SASEGT. The CDR3 sequence is 13 residues long. In nucleotides, the CDR3 is TGTGCCAGCACCCGAACCCAGGGCAACACCATATATTTT. This sequence encodes CASTRTQGNTIYF.

This chain links TRBV28 with TRBJ2-2, with D tentatively TRBD2 (6 bases). Looked up from germline, CDR1 is MDHEN and CDR2 is SYDVKM. V was clipped by 5 bases and J by 3 bases, with 16 bases between them. The CDR3 is 16 amino acids. This CDR3 reads CASSARRGRDTGELFF. The DNA of the CDR3 is TGTGCCAGCAGTGCCCGGCGGGGTAGGGACACCGGGGAGCTGTTTTTT.

The chain uses TRBV10-2 and TRBJ2-3; TRBD2 aligns across 9 bases. J gave up 4 bases and V 10 bases, and 15 bases lay outside the gene matches. The germline gives CDR1 WSHSY, CDR2 SAAADI. CDR3 length: 16 amino acids. This CDR3 is CATIPHSGSNADTQYF. For the CDR3, the DNA is TGCGCCACTATCCCCCATAGCGGGAGCAACGCAGATACGCAGTATTTT.

This clone came up a few times. This chain uses TRBV4-3 with TRBJ2-1; 7 nucleotides match TRBD2. CDR3 length: 15 amino acids. Germline CDR1 is LGHNA and CDR2 is YSLEER. The V segment lost 6 bases and the J segment 6 bases; nucleotides outside the gene matches: 11. The CDR3 DNA sequence: TGCGCCAGCAGACTAAGCGGGATGGAGGGCAATGAGCAGTTCTTC. This translates into CASRLSGMEGNEQFF.

This chain uses TRBV6-5 with TRBJ1-2; D is unclear. The CDR3 loop spans 12 amino acids. Germline CDR1 reads MNHEY; CDR2 reads SVGAGI. The V gene lost 5 bases and the J gene lost 9 bases, with 13 bases spanning the gap. In DNA, the CDR3 is TGTGCCAGCAGTGAAGCTGGCCTCCGCTACACCTTC. Translating gives CASSEAGLRYTF.

The V gene is TRBV5-1, the J gene TRBJ1-2; D may be TRBD1 (5 bases). The CDR3 length is 12 residues. Trimming removed 4 bases from V and 12 bases from J, with 16 bases in between. Germline CDR1 reads SGHRS; CDR2 reads YFSETQ. The CDR3 DNA reads as TGCGCCAGCAGCCCCGACAGAGGGCAGAACACCTTC. It codes for CASSPDRGQNTF.

The rearrangement joins TRBV5-4 to TRBJ1-2; a weak D match, TRBD1 (5 bases). Germline CDR1 and CDR2: SGHNT and YYREEE (reference sequence). Trimming shortened V by 3 bases and J by 2 bases, and 11 bases separated the two germline ends. This CDR3 has 14 amino acids. The CDR3 is CASSSAGRNYGYTF. For the CDR3, the DNA is TGTGCCAGCAGCTCGGCGGGGCGGAACTATGGCTACACCTTC.

The CDR3: CAWSVSGQGALLTF. For the CDR3, the DNA is TGTGCCTGGAGTGTTTCGGGACAGGGGGCCCTTCTCACCTTC. V and J are TRBV30 and TRBJ1-2, with 12 bases that match TRBD1. Germline values: CDR1 GTSNPN, CDR2 SVGIG (reference sequence). The CDR3 extends over 14 amino acids. With V trimmed by 0 bases and J by 13 bases, 9 bases remained unmatched.

J is TRBJ2-7 and V is TRBV6-5; 8 bases are a match to TRBD1. The CDR3 is 14 amino acids. The V and J ends lost 6 bases and 3 bases, in that order; junction bases with no gene match: 7. Germline V CDR1 and CDR2: MNHEY, SVGAGI. This CDR3 reads CASRPGTGIYEQYF. The DNA for the CDR3 is TGTGCCAGCAGACCCGGGACAGGAATCTACGAGCAGTACTTC.